Sequencing of this T cell receptor beta chain was carried out in a study of T-cell reconstitution after alpha-beta-depleted transplantation in children. The CDR3 length is 14 residues. V lost 4 bases and J 7 bases, leaving 13 bases between the germline ends. This clonotype was seen ten or more times. A TCRbeta library incorporating unique molecular identifiers was prepared. TCRdb re-called the PCR reads through MiXCR, storing one row per CDR3 protein. The table has some 300,000 distinct CDR3 sequences, about 9.4% seen once; the top ten hold 7.5%. The chain is built from TRBV12-3 or TRBV12-4 and TRBJ2-2; D is ambiguous. The TCR comes from a boy in the first two years of life with acute myeloid leukemia, due to receive a stem cell transplant. The starting material was PBMCs, obtained before TCRalphabeta/CD19-depleted stem cell transplant. This chain's CDR3 is CASSYGIVSGELFF. The CDR3 nucleotides are TGTGCCAGCAGTTATGGGATAGTGAGCGGGGAGCTGTTTTTT.